This T cell receptor beta chain was profiled in a study of cytomegalovirus exposure and HLA in healthy donors (dated 2017 in TCRdb). Regarding the complete study: An earlier analysis of several hundred of the donors reported 250 to 300 Gb of sequence data and more than 90 million unique TCR beta sequences from some 180 million T cells. The genetic ancestry cluster associated with self-reported Caucasian donors included about 81% of the 398 genotyped donors. To predict cytomegalovirus infection status, the study brought together high-throughput TCR immunosequencing, statistical association of individual TCRs with disease status, and machine learning. Typing coverage varied by locus: about 620-640 donors for A, B, C, DRB1 and DQB1; roughly 500 for DQA1; approximately 610 for DPA1; approximately 490 for DPB1. The study aimed to test whether signatures of past pathogen exposure could be identified by cataloging public T cell receptors. Using immunosequencing, the study profiled T cell repertoires from fewer than 850 subjects and related those repertoires to cytomegalovirus serostatus. On average, roughly 250,000 unique TCR beta nucleotide sequences were sequenced per donor among 398 genotyped donors of the cohort, with roughly 18% of those sequences being non-productive. An earlier analysis of approximately 500 of the donors applied high-throughput TCR beta sequencing to assess whether each TCR beta V gene segment acted as functional or pseudogenic. Donor age, sex, ethnicity and CMV serostatus were collected together with the repertoire data. Along with the approximately 670-subject first cohort, a separate validation cohort of over a hundred different subjects was used. Every discovery cohort repertoire had been produced on one sequencing platform. Around 320 gigabases of sequencing data and 80 million or so unique TCR sequences were included in an early release covering several hundred HLA-typed donors. A later analysis re-examined previously published TCR beta repertoires from over 500 donors and added high-resolution HLA genotyping to investigate patterns of TCR occurrence. Class I and class II HLA loci were covered by the typing at four-digit resolution. The later analysis used no new phenotypic data to find candidate immune exposures, relying instead on TCR beta sequences and their occurrence across donors. A later genetic analysis used genome-wide SNP genotypes for about three fifths of the roughly 700 donors, treating that subset as a discovery cohort. Several DR-DQ haplotypes were treated as single units for association and clustering because of strong linkage in the cohort. Results and caveats for the whole study, not just this receptor: According to a later genetic analysis, donors in an Asian-associated ancestry cluster had fewer N-insertions in productive TCRs than the approximately 650-donor mean. In a later analysis, HLA-associated TCR beta chains were found to be more clonally expanded and to have lower generation probabilities than equally common non-associated chains. Most CMV-associated TCR beta chains appeared to be HLA-restricted in a later analysis, and the HLA associations seemed to be driven largely by CMV exposure. According to a later analysis, parvovirus B19, influenza, CMV and Epstein-Barr virus appeared linked to several top co-occurrence clusters. Linkage disequilibrium might explain the correlated functional status among segregating V segments, but an unknown experimental factor could not be ruled out. When HLA alleles, especially DR and DQ, strongly co-occurred, attributing TCR associations to individual alleles was difficult. The authors suggested that the approach could potentially be generalized to other disease states and immunological phenotypes. V-gene and J-gene trimming of TCR beta chains was associated with a missense DCLRE1C variant in a later genetic analysis, and the association was replicated in an independent cohort. This cohort had only TCR beta chains sequenced, and the lack of alpha or paired-chain data limited which features could be detected. Because some donors lacked HLA typing at each locus, the association tests relied only on the typed subset. The classifier was reported to diagnose cytomegalovirus status with high specificity and sensitivity in both the original cohort and the validation cohort. A few of the identified cytomegalovirus-associated TCR beta chains were confirmed in vitro to be specific for cytomegalovirus antigens. The 87-base-pair reads could not distinguish some IMGT-functional V segments, including TRBV6-2 and TRBV6-3, so those segments were excluded. Because counts were too low, some 17 rarely observed V segments, including chromosome 9 orphons, were left out of the earlier analysis of 587 of the donors. The study gave a list of about 170 TCR beta chains associated with cytomegalovirus. Roughly uniform sequencing depth across donors was assumed in presence/absence analyses, although this assumption may not hold. A later analysis found that TCR association rates varied across HLA loci, with DRB1 alleles showing the most associated TCRs and HLA-C alleles the fewest. A group of highly shared sequence variants was considered likely to be a technical artifact of the sequencing pipeline. A further reported finding was that TCR beta sequences accurately predicted the HLA-A and HLA-B alleles for most subjects in the first cohort. CMV serostatus was the only immune exposure information available for the cohort. In a later analysis, over 15,000 TCR beta sequences were associated with specific HLA alleles at a false discovery rate of 0.05. Most TCR sequences were observed very rarely across donors, whereas some public TCRs were present in many individuals. Broadly in line with IMGT annotations, most TCR beta V segments showed up in productive rearrangements about 90% or about 30% of the time in an earlier analysis of roughly 590 of the donors.

Relative to germline, V is missing 4 bases and J is missing 0 bases, with 3 bases of the junction outside any gene match. CDR3 length: 14 amino acids, cysteine to phenylalanine. Only CDR3 DNA is held: 42 bases, read in frame from base 1. CDR1 and CDR2, looked up from the germline V gene, are KGHSH and LQKENI. The cohort consisted of hundreds of healthy bone marrow donors. All cohort members were sampled while nominally healthy, although unrecorded immune exposures were likely present. The donor was CMV seronegative and was included in the group of approximately 350 seronegative cohort members. Each donor provided a peripheral blood sample, and peripheral blood mononuclear cells were used for TCR beta sequencing. The Qiagen DNeasy Blood Extraction Kit was used to extract genomic DNA from the blood cell samples. Regarding this clone: The specificity of this receptor is unknown. Base qualities are not recorded, but no much larger clone differs from it by a single base.

Preparation of the library involved the immunoSEQ multiplex PCR assay. A mixture of 60 forward primers for TCR Vbeta segments and 13 reverse primers for TCR Jbeta segments was used in the multiplex PCR. The CDR3 region of rearranged TCR beta genes was amplified from genomic DNA with a multiplex PCR assay. On the Illumina HiSeq System, the amplified TCR beta libraries were sequenced as 87-base-pair reads. As for the authors' bioinformatics: A later analysis tallied about 77 million unique TCR beta chains across the 666 repertoires, and approximately 9.9 million of those chains were shared by two or more donors. A nearest-neighbor algorithm error-corrected the raw reads and collapsed the reads into unique sequences, merging closely related sequences to remove PCR and sequencing errors. CDR3 sequences were aligned to IMGT reference sequences to assign V, D and J gene segments. For a sequence to be retained, a match of at least six nucleotides was required to both a V gene segment and a J gene segment. A rearrangement counted as productive if the CDR3 had no stop codons and remained in frame with V and J, and every other rearrangement counted as non-productive. CDR3 was defined by IMGT convention, running from the second conserved V-encoded cysteine to the conserved J-encoded phenylalanine. The earlier analysis of roughly 590 of the donors excluded sequences that lacked an unambiguous match to a single V gene segment. In an earlier analysis of approximately 550 of the donors, V segments were called functional above 56.7% productive rearrangements and were called segregating when the between-donor standard deviation exceeded 5%. To diagnose cytomegalovirus status from the catalog of TCR beta chain sequences, a statistical classification framework was built. V and J gene assignment, in a later analysis, came from comparing TCR nucleotide sequences with IMGT/GENE-DB human TR gene sequences. In a later analysis, CDR3 sequences and most-parsimonious VDJ recombination scenarios were assigned using the TCRdist pipeline. In a later analysis, each TCR beta chain was defined by its CDR3 amino acid sequence together with its V-gene family, and reads lacking a unique V-gene family were excluded. A later analysis removed 592 highly shared, low-generation-probability nucleotide sequences to deal with suspected cross-contamination and a sequencing artifact. For each public chain, a later analysis derived a clonal expansion index from normalized ranks of inferred template counts within each repertoire. In a later analysis, generation probabilities were computed with a VDJ recombination model fitted to out-of-frame rearrangements, and the resulting probabilities were checked against IGoR. Hypergeometric tests were used in a later analysis to score TCR-TCR, TCR-HLA and TCR-CMV co-occurrence, with a repertoire-size bias correction applied to the TCR pairs. In a later analysis, false discovery rates were estimated by permuting HLA or CMV assignments 20 times. In a later analysis, co-occurring TCRs were grouped with DBSCAN, and TCRdist sequence similarity was added when clustering was performed within HLA-allele-positive subsets. Co-occurrence clustering excluded repertoires with fewer than 30,000 or more than 120,000 public chains, plus five with anomalous nucleotide sharing. The clones in this table, taken by TCRdb from immuneACCESS, are in-frame only. Not every clone is retained; where verified, under half of the shortfall comes from an unresolved V gene, and the cause of the rest is unknown. The DNA was the basis for D and trimming; V, J and clone size are from that table. The sample table records about 67,000 clones; just under 80% of these occur just once. The top ten clonotypes cover 9.7% of the sample.

This sequence uses TRBV18 and TRBJ2-7, with 7 central nucleotides matching TRBD2. What was sequenced was PBMCs. This TCR derives from a man aged 35 to 55 in good health and CMV-seronegative. The DNA sequence is as follows: TGTGCCAGCTCACGGGAGGGAAGCTCCTACGAGCAGTACTTC. Translated, this gives CASSREGSSYEQYF.